This entry is about one TCR beta chain. Antigen: not known. At one boundary the junction diverges from the germline segment, which might be a read error. This entry comes from a study of vaccination and CD4 T cells after COVID-19. Sample treatment: roughly nine-day PBMC culture with coronavirus spike peptide pools or control peptides (ViraFEST assay). Sequencing of DNA taken from cultured CD4+ T cells relied on the Oncomine TCR Beta short-read assay. One entry per CDR3 protein results from TCRdb running MiXCR on the PCR reads. The data contain roughly 20,000 distinct CDR3 sequences, over 25% of them singletons. This CDR3 comprises 15 residues. Per the germline V gene, CDR1 is LGHNA and CDR2 is YSLEER.

The source is a human donor with COVID-19. The specimen sequenced was cultured CD4+ T cells from blood. The V call is TRBV4-3, the J call TRBJ1-2; D uncertain. DNA for the CDR3: TGCGCCAGCAGCCAAGATTTTGCAGACAACTATCGCTACACCTTC. It is translated as CASSQDFADNYRYTF.